A selection of T cell receptor beta chains follows, all from one sample in a study of blood T cell repertoires in COVID-19. Libraries were prepared by immunoSEQ multiplex PCR; TCRdb keeps only in-frame clonotypes and omits some of them. Here the sample spans approximately 64,000 clones, nearly 90% being singletons. Sequencing was performed on peripheral blood. The source is a man aged 65-85 years with acute or convalescent COVID-19. Each CDR3 is given with its conserved first and last residue. The order of the fields is J gene, clone size, D gene, V gene, CDR3 protein, CDR3 DNA. The D gene is left open where the match is weak. Only part of the rows carry a size: once, few, many, or a class if the clone is expanded.

TRBJ2-5,.,.,TRBV24-1,CATSGRQPGSQETQYF,TGTGCCACCAGTGGAAGACAGCCCGGATCCCAAGAGACCCAGTACTTC
TRBJ2-7,.,.,TRBV11-2,CASSLGGVGGAYEQYF,TGTGCCAGCAGCTTAGGTGGGGTCGGAGGGGCCTACGAGCAGTACTTC
TRBJ2-1,.,TRBD2,TRBV5-1,CASSPGTSGPYNEQFF,TGCGCCAGCAGCCCAGGGACTAGCGGACCCTACAATGAGCAGTTCTTC
TRBJ1-2,.,.,TRBV18,CASSPNSNYGYTF,TGTGCCAGCTCACCAAACAGCAACTATGGCTACACCTTC
TRBJ2-1,.,.,TRBV4-3,CASSQYRGGAPVLINEQFF,TGCGCCAGCAGCCAATACAGGGGGGGCGCTCCTGTTCTTATCAATGAGCAGTTCTTC
TRBJ2-2,.,.,TRBV7-2,CASSLAAAEGLSYTGELFF,TGTGCCAGCAGCTTAGCAGCGGCGGAGGGGCTAAGTTACACCGGGGAGCTGTTTTTT
TRBJ1-5,few,.,TRBV19,CASSIGRGLGQPQHF,TGTGCCAGTAGTATTGGGAGGGGTCTCGGACAGCCCCAGCATTTT
TRBJ1-5,.,.,TRBV7-2,CASSLAGGANQPQHF,TGTGCCAGCAGCTTAGCGGGCGGGGCCAATCAGCCCCAGCATTTT
TRBJ1-1,.,TRBD1,TRBV7-2,CASSSGTVNTEAFF,TGTGCCAGCAGCTCCGGGACAGTGAACACTGAAGCTTTCTTT
TRBJ2-2,once,.,TRBV11-3,CASSSGVSGGGELFF,TGTGCCAGCAGCTCGGGAGTCTCAGGTGGCGGGGAGCTGTTTTTT
TRBJ1-1,.,.,TRBV4-3,CASSQGHGWGEAFF,TGCGCCAGCAGCCAGGGACACGGATGGGGGGAAGCTTTCTTT
TRBJ2-1,.,.,TRBV18,CASSPDISYNEQFF,TGTGCCAGCTCACCAGACATATCCTACAATGAGCAGTTCTTC
TRBJ1-6,once,TRBD1,TRBV7-9,CASSLARQGASPLHF,TGTGCCAGCAGCTTAGCCAGACAGGGGGCTTCACCCCTCCACTTT
TRBJ1-5,.,TRBD1,TRBV7-8,CASSLNRGPNQPQHF,TGTGCCAGCAGCTTAAACAGGGGGCCCAATCAGCCCCAGCATTTT
TRBJ1-6,.,TRBD1,TRBV11-3,CASWGQGLLGLYNSPLHF,TGTGCCAGCTGGGGACAGGGCTTACTGGGGCTATATAATTCACCCCTCCACTTT
TRBJ2-1,.,TRBD1,TRBV7-6,CASSDDRGLSYNEQFF,TGTGCCAGCAGCGACGACAGGGGGCTATCCTACAATGAGCAGTTCTTC
TRBJ2-7,.,.,TRBV19,CASSIGTHYEQYF,TGTGCCAGTAGTATCGGGACTCATTACGAGCAGTACTTC
TRBJ2-7,few,TRBD1,TRBV5-4,CASSVRGLGRGRNEQYF,TGTGCCAGCAGCGTACGGGGTCTGGGCAGGGGGCGAAACGAGCAGTACTTC
TRBJ1-2,.,TRBD1,TRBV2,CASSDPRGEGYTF,TGTGCCAGCAGTGACCCCAGGGGGGAAGGCTACACCTTC
TRBJ1-1,.,.,TRBV27,CASSAISTGSTEAFF,TGTGCCAGCAGTGCTATCTCCACAGGGAGCACTGAAGCTTTCTTT
TRBJ2-7,.,.,TRBV4-1,CASSQVTVGLYEQYF,TGCGCCAGCAGCCAAGTAACAGTGGGTCTCTACGAGCAGTACTTC
TRBJ2-7,.,.,TRBV4-1,CASSEGPEQYF,TGCGCCAGCAGCGAAGGGCCCGAGCAGTACTTC
TRBJ2-3,.,TRBD1,TRBV2,CASSDGQADTQYF,TGTGCCAGCAGCGACGGACAGGCAGATACGCAGTATTTT
TRBJ1-2,once,.,TRBV5-1,CASRREAGNYGYTF,TGCGCCAGCCGAAGGGAGGCAGGGAACTATGGCTACACCTTC
TRBJ1-1,few,.,TRBV2,CASLETANTEAFF,TGTGCCAGCCTTGAGACAGCAAACACTGAAGCTTTCTTT
TRBJ2-7,.,.,TRBV9,CASSAGHSYEQYF,TGTGCCAGCAGCGCGGGACACTCCTACGAGCAGTACTTC
TRBJ2-2,.,TRBD1,TRBV18,CASSLTTGGTGELFF,TGTGCCAGCTCACTAACGACAGGGGGGACCGGGGAGCTGTTTTTT
TRBJ2-3,.,TRBD1,TRBV15,CATSRGDRVLTDTQYF,TGTGCCACCAGCAGAGGGGACAGGGTACTCACAGATACGCAGTATTTT
TRBJ1-2,.,.,TRBV3-1/TRBV3-2,CASSQDRPGGTHYGYTF,TGTGCCAGCAGCCAAGACCGGCCCGGGGGTACCCACTATGGCTACACCTTC
TRBJ2-3,.,TRBD2,TRBV27,CASTRGGSTDTQYF,TGTGCCAGCACTCGGGGGGGTAGCACAGATACGCAGTATTTT
TRBJ2-7,few,TRBD1,TRBV6-1,CASSEPGQGVYEQYF,TGTGCCAGCAGTGAACCGGGACAGGGTGTCTACGAGCAGTACTTC
TRBJ2-2,.,.,TRBV5-1,CATQNGGPPNTGELFF,TGCGCCACCCAGAACGGGGGGCCTCCGAACACCGGGGAGCTGTTTTTT
TRBJ2-5,few,.,TRBV29-1,CSVNRDGETQYF,TGCAGCGTGAACAGGGATGGGGAGACCCAGTACTTC
TRBJ1-2,once,TRBD1,TRBV11-2,CASSRGQVNYGYTF,TGTGCCAGCAGCCGTGGACAGGTGAACTATGGCTACACCTTC
TRBJ2-7,.,.,TRBV4-3,CASSQGWAGNNYEQYF,TGCGCCAGCAGCCAAGGGTGGGCAGGGAACAACTACGAGCAGTACTTC